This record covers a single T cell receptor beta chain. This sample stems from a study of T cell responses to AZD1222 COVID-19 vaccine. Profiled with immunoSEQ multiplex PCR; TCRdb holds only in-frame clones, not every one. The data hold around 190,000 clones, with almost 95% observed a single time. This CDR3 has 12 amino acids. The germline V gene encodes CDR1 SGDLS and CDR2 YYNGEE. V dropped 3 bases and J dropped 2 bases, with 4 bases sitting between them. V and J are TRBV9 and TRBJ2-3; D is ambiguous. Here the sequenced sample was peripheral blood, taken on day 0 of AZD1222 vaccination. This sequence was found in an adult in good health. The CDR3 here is CASSDITDTQYF. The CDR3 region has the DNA TGTGCCAGCAGCGACATCACAGATACGCAGTATTTT.